This T cell receptor beta chain was found in a study of CD8+ T cells in alopecia areata. Reverse transcription of extracted RNA yielded cDNA, which provided the sequencing template. Method: immunoSEQ multiplex PCR; TCRdb's copy keeps in-frame clones and lacks some. Counted here are more than 150,000 clones, approximately 49% occurring once; the ten biggest clones make up 10%. The CDR3 runs 14 residues. Germline CDR1 and CDR2: LNHDA and SQIVND (reference sequence). The V end lost 5 bases, the J end lost 2 bases, and 10 bases lay between the germline ends. The treatment here: oral pan-JAK inhibitor, 5-10 mg twice daily. This clone occurred a few times.

This rearrangement joins TRBV19 to TRBJ1-5; D is uncertain. The source of this sequence is a human donor with alopecia areata. The sequences come from CD8+ T cells sorted from blood, collected at week 52, from a patient treated with tofacitinib. CDR3 in amino acids: CASSAMQGNQPQHF. The CDR3 bases are TGTGCCAGTAGTGCGATGCAGGGCAATCAGCCCCAGCATTTT.